The entry below describes one T cell receptor beta chain. What it binds is unknown. The sample comes from a study of T cell repertoires in cytomegalovirus infection. Across the study: Researchers turned to recently identified HLA-C-restricted CMV epitopes as well as well-studied HLA-B-restricted ones. Study observations and caveats: CMV carriers having the relevant HLA were flagged by cumulative public TCR beta family frequency. Across the ex vivo response, the dominant clonotypes were HLA-C-restricted CMV-specific TCR beta clonotypes.

TCRdb re-called the reads with MiXCR, one entry per CDR3 protein. Here the sample spans about 920,000 distinct CDR3 sequences, less than 40% being singletons. Trimming took 2 bases from V and 7 from J, leaving 9 bases between them. Germline assignment: CDR1 MNHEY and CDR2 SVGAGI. This CDR3 comprises 12 residues. The receptor comes from a human donor in good health (CMV status not recorded). Some clones in this sample may be carry-over from other donors' samples. The source material was cultured CD8+ T cells from PBMCs, sampled from culture after CMV antigen stimulation. The chain uses TRBV6-5 and TRBJ2-7; D call uncertain. The CDR3 DNA sequence: TGTGCCAGCAGTTACCCGGGCAAGGAGCAGTACTTC. Translating gives CASSYPGKEQYF.